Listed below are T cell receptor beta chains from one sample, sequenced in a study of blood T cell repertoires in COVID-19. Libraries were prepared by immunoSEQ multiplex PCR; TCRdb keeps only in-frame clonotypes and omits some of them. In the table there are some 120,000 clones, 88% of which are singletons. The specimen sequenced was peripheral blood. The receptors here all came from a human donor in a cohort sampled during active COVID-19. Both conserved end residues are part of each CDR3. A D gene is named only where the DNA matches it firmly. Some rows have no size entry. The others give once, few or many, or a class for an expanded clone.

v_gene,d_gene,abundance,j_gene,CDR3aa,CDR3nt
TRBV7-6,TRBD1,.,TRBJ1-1,CASSLGAGGWTEAFF,TGTGCCAGCAGCTTAGGGGCAGGGGGCTGGACTGAAGCTTTCTTT
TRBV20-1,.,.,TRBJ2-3,CSAGGWDTQYF,TGCAGTGCCGGAGGGTGGGATACGCAGTATTTT
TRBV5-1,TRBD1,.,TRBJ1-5,CATHTSTRGLPSNQPQHF,TGCGCCACCCACACCTCGACTAGGGGGCTCCCGAGCAATCAGCCCCAGCATTTT
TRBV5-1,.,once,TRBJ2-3,CASSLVGGGRGDTQYF,TGCGCCAGCAGCTTGGTAGGCGGCGGGCGGGGAGATACGCAGTATTTT
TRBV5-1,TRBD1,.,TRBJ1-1,CASSWGTGETEAFF,TGCGCCAGCAGCTGGGGTACAGGGGAAACTGAAGCTTTCTTT
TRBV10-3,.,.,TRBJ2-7,CAISAVVAGASYEQYF,TGTGCCATCAGCGCCGTGGTGGCAGGGGCCTCCTACGAGCAGTACTTC
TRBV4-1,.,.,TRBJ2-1,CASTYIPQVNEQFF,TGCGCCAGCACTTATATCCCGCAGGTCAATGAGCAGTTCTTC
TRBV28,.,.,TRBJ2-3,CASSTRDASERAGTDTQYF,TGTGCCAGCAGCACACGGGATGCGAGTGAACGCGCCGGAACAGATACGCAGTATTTT
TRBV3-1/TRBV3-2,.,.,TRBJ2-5,CASSQVGGLGLETQYF,TGTGCCAGCAGCCAAGTCGGGGGTTTGGGTTTAGAGACCCAGTACTTC
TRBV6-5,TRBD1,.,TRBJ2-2,CASSYGTGNTGELFF,TGTGCCAGCAGTTACGGGACAGGGAACACCGGGGAGCTGTTTTTT
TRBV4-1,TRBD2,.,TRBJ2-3,CASSHPTGGMIAGDTQYF,TGCGCCAGCAGCCATCCTACCGGCGGTATGATAGCGGGAGATACGCAGTATTTT
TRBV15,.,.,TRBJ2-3,CATSRDWGATDTQYF,TGTGCCACCAGCAGAGATTGGGGAGCCACAGATACGCAGTATTTT
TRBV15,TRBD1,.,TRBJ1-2,CATSRDRTGNGYTF,TGTGCCACCAGCAGAGATAGGACAGGGAATGGCTACACCTTC
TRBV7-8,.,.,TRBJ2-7,CASSPQATYEQYF,TGTGCCAGCAGCCCACAGGCCACCTACGAGCAGTACTTC
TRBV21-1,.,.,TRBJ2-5,CASSIPRGGAASQETQYF,TGTGCCAGCAGCATTCCCCGGGGAGGGGCCGCCTCTCAAGAGACCCAGTACTTC
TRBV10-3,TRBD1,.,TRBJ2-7,CATFNRGDEQYF,TGTGCCACCTTCAACAGGGGCGACGAGCAGTACTTC
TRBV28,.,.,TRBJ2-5,CASSYRGLDQETQYF,TGTGCCAGCAGTTACCGCGGTTTGGACCAAGAGACCCAGTACTTC
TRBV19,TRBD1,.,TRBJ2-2,CASNPTGGTGELFF,TGTGCCAGTAACCCTACAGGGGGGACCGGGGAGCTGTTTTTT
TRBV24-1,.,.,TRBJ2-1,CATSDYGLLGSPRQFF,TGTGCCACCAGTGACTACGGACTACTAGGCTCACCTCGGCAGTTCTTC
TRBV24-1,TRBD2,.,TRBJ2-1,CATSDLSLGGSRTGSYNEQFF,TGTGCCACCAGTGATTTGAGTTTGGGCGGGAGTCGAACCGGCTCCTACAATGAGCAGTTCTTC
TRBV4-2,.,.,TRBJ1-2,CASSRQRDINYGYTF,TGTGCCAGCAGCCGACAAAGGGACATCAACTATGGCTACACCTTC
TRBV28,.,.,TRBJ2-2,CASSSVVRGELFF,TGTGCCAGCAGTTCAGTCGTTCGAGGGGAGCTGTTTTTT
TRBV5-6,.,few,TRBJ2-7,CASSFVGRMTYEQYF,TGTGCCAGCAGCTTCGTTGGCAGGATGACCTACGAGCAGTACTTC
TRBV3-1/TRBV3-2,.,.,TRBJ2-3,CASSHESPTDTQYF,TGTGCTAGCAGCCACGAGAGCCCAACAGATACGCAGTATTTT
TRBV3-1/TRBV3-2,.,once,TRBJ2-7,CASSPLLGAAYEQYF,TGTGCCAGCAGCCCCCTCCTAGGGGCGGCCTACGAGCAGTACTTC
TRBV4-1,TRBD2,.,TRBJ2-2,CASSQVLAGINTGELFF,TGCGCCAGCAGCCAAGTCCTAGCGGGGATCAACACCGGGGAGCTGTTTTTT
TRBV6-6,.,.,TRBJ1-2,CASTYASRQETYGYTF,TGTGCCAGCACTTACGCCTCTCGACAGGAAACCTATGGCTACACCTTC